This paragraph covers one T cell receptor beta chain sequence. The data were taken from a study of blood T cell repertoires in COVID-19. Overall study context: Acute and convalescent COVID-19 specimens originated in the United States, Italy and Spain. T cells, B-cell-depleted T cells, or PBMCs supplied cDNA or gDNA.

Original processing methods: Cell counts per sample came from amplifying reference gene primers. Profiling relied on immunoSEQ multiplex PCR, and the TCRdb table lists in-frame clones only, not all of them. D and trimming come from the DNA, and the V and J calls and clone size come from that table. The sample shows approximately 250,000 clones, approximately 86% of them seen only once. The sequence came from a young man with active or convalescent COVID-19. The sequenced sample consisted of peripheral blood.

The CDR3 protein is CASSDGATNEKLFF. For the CDR3, the DNA is TGTGCCAGCAGCGACGGAGCAACTAATGAAAAACTGTTTTTT. The chain has TRBV6-5 and TRBJ1-4; D gene ambiguous. The germline V and J ends were trimmed by 6 bases and 0 bases, with 8 bases remaining between them. The germline V gene encodes CDR1 MNHEY and CDR2 SVGAGI. The CDR3 is 14 residues long.